The subject of this entry is one TCR beta chain. Original processing notes: Amplification with reference gene primers provided the estimates of nucleated cell counts. Sequenced by immunoSEQ multiplex PCR; TCRdb stores in-frame clones only, minus some. Clone size and V and J calls were adopted from that table, with D and trimming inferred from the DNA. The sample has about 89,000 clones; roughly 95% are singletons. CDR1 is SEHNR and CDR2 is FQNEAQ in the germline V gene (reference sequence). The CDR3 contains 20 residues. Trimming at V came to 5 bases and at J to 4 bases, leaving 21 bases not matched to a gene. The source of the sample is a study of blood T cell repertoires in COVID-19. Turning to the study itself: Samples representing acute and convalescent COVID-19 were sourced from the United States, Italy and Spain.

The TCR was taken from a human donor with active COVID-19. The donor label of this sample is uncertain. The chain couples TRBV7-9 to TRBJ2-1; 9 bases map to TRBD2. The material sequenced was peripheral blood. The CDR3 DNA reads TGTGCCAGCAGCAATGTTGGTGGCGGGAGGGCTCAGATCCGTTACAATGAGCAGTTCTTC. Its translation: CASSNVGGGRAQIRYNEQFF.